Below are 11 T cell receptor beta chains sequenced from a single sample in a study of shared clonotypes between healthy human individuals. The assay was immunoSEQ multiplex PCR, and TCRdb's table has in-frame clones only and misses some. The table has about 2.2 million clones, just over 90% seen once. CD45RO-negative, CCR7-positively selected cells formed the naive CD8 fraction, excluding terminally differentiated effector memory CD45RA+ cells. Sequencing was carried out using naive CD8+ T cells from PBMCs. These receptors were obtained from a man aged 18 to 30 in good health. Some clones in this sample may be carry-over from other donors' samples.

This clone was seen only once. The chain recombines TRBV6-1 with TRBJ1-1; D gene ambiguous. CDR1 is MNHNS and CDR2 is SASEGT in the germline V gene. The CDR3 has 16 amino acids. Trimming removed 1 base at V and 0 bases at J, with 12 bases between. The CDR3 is CASSEDYRLLNTEAFF. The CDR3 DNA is TGTGCCAGCAGTGAAGATTATAGGCTTTTGAACACTGAAGCTTTCTTT.

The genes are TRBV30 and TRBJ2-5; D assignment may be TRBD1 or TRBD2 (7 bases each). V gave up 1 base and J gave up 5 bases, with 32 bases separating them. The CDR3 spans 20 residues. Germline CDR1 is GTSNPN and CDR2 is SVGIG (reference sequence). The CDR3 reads CAWSDANHSEDRDYWETQYF. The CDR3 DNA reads TGTGCCTGGAGTGACGCGAACCACTCCGAAGACAGGGACTATTGGGAGACCCAGTACTTC.

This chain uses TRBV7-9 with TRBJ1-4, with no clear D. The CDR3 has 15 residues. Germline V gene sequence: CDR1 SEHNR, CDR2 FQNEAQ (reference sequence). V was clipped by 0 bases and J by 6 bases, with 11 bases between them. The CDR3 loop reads CASSLAWQPDEKLFF. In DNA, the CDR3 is TGTGCCAGCAGCTTAGCTTGGCAGCCAGATGAAAAACTGTTTTTT.

The CDR3 DNA is TGTGCCAGTAGTAATATCGACAGAGCGGACACTGAAGCTTTCTTT. Protein product: CASSNIDRADTEAFF. The rearrangement joins TRBV19 to TRBJ1-1; the D gene is possibly TRBD1 (5 bases). Trimming removed 4 bases at V and 3 bases at J, with 15 bases between. Per the germline V gene, CDR1 is LNHDA and CDR2 is SQIVND (reference sequence). CDR3 length equals 15 residues.

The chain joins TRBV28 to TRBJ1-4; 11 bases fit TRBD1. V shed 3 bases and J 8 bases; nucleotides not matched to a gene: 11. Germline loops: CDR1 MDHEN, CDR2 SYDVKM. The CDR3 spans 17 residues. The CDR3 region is CASSFVLTGQGGEKLFF. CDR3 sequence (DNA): TGTGCCAGCAGTTTCGTACTAACGGGACAGGGGGGCGAAAAACTGTTTTTT.

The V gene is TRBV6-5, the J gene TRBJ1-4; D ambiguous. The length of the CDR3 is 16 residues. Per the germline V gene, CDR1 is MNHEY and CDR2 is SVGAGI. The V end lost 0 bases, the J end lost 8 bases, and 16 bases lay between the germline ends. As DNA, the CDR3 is TGTGCCAGCAGTTACTCGATCGGGGAACGACAAGAAAAACTGTTTTTT. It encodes CASSYSIGERQEKLFF.

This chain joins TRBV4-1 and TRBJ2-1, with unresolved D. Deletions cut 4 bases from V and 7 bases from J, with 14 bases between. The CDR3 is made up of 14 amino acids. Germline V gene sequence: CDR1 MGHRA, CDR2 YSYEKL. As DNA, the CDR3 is TGCGCCAGCAGCCCATTTTACGCCACTAATGAGCAGTTCTTC. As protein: CASSPFYATNEQFF.

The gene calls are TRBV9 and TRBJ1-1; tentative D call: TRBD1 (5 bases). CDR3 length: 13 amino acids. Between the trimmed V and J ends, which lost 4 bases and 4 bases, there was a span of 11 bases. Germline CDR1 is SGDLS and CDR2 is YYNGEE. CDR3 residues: CASSTGWGTEAFF. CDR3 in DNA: TGTGCCAGCAGCACAGGCTGGGGCACTGAAGCTTTCTTT.

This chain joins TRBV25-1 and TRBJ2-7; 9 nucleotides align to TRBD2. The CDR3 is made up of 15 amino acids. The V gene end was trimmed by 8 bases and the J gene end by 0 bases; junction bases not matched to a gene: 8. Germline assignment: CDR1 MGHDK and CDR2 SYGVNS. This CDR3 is CASSTSGWSSYEQYF. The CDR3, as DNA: TGTGCCAGCTCGACTAGCGGATGGAGCTCCTACGAGCAGTACTTC.

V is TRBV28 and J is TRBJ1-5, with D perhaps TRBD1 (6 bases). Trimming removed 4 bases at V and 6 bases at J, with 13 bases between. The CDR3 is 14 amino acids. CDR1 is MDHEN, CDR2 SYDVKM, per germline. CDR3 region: CASSSQGWGQPQHF. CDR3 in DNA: TGTGCCAGCAGTTCACAGGGTTGGGGTCAGCCCCAGCATTTT.

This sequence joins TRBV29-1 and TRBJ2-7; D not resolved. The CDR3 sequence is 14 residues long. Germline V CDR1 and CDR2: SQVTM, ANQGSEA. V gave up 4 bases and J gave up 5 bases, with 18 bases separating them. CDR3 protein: CSVGDSPRTDEQYF. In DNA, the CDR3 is TGCAGCGTTGGGGATAGCCCGCGAACGGACGAGCAGTACTTC.